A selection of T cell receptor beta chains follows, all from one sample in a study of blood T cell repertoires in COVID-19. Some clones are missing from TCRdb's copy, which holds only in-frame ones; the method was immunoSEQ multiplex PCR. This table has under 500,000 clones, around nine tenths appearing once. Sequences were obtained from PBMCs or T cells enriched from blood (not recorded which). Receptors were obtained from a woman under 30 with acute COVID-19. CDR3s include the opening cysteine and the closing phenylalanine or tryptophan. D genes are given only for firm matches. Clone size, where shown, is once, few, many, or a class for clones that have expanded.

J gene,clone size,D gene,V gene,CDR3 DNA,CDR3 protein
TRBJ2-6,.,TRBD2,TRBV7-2,TGTGCCAGCAGCTCCTCAGTCCTAGCGGGGGGCTCGGGGGCCAACGTCCTGACTTTC,CASSSSVLAGGSGANVLTF
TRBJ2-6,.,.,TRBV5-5,TGTGCCAGCACCTGGCGGGGGCAGCGGGCCAACGTCCTGACTTTC,CASTWRGQRANVLTF
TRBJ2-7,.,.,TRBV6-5,TGTGCCAGCAGTTACTCAATGGGGGCCGATGAGCAGTACTTC,CASSYSMGADEQYF
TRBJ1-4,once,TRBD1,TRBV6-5,TGTGCCAGCACTAAGGACAGGGATGAAAAACTGTTTTTT,CASTKDRDEKLFF
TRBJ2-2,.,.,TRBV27,TGTGCCAGCAGTTTATCGTTTTCTGTGACCGGGGAGCTGTTTTTT,CASSLSFSVTGELFF
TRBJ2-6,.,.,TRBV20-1,TGCAGTGCTAGTCGAGTATCTGGGGCCAACGTCCTGACTTTC,CSASRVSGANVLTF
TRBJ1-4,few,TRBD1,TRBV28,TGTGCCAGCAGTTCGGACAGGGGGGATGAAAAACTGTTTTTT,CASSSDRGDEKLFF
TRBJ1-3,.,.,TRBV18,TGTGCCAGCTCACCAAATACAGGCCCCTCTGGAAACACCATATATTTT,CASSPNTGPSGNTIYF
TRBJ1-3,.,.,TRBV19,TGTGCCAGTAGTATGGCTGGACAGATCTCTGGAAACACCATATATTTT,CASSMAGQISGNTIYF
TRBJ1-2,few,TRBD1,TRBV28,TGTGCCAGCAGTTTAAAGGGGGCTCATGGCTACACCTTC,CASSLKGAHGYTF
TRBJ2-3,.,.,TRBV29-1,TGCAGCCTGGCGGGACAGACAGATACGCAGTATTTT,CSLAGQTDTQYF
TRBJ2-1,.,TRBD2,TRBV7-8,TGTGCCAGCAGCAACCTAGCGGGATCCGACAATGAGCAGTTCTTC,CASSNLAGSDNEQFF
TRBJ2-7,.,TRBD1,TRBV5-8,TGTGCCAGCAGCGTCCGGGACAGGGCCCCCTACGAGCAGTACTTC,CASSVRDRAPYEQYF
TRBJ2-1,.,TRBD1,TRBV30,TGTGCCTGGAGCCGAACAGGGGGGAACTACAATGAGCAGTTCTTC,CAWSRTGGNYNEQFF
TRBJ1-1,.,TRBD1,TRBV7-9,TGTGCCAGCAGCTTAGGATTAACAGGGGATGAGGCTTTCTTT,CASSLGLTGDEAFF
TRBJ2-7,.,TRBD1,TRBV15,TGTGCCACCATGGGAGGACAGGGGAGCAACGAGCAGTACTTC,CATMGGQGSNEQYF
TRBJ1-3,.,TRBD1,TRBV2,TGTGCCAGCAGTGAAGAAGGGGGCAGGGGAAACACCATATATTTT,CASSEEGGRGNTIYF
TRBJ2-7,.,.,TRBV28,TGTGCCAGCAGTTTAAACAGGGATGAGGAGCAGTACTTC,CASSLNRDEEQYF
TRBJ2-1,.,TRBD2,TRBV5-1,TGCGCCAGCAGCTCTCAGAGCGGGACCCACAATGAGCAGTTCTTC,CASSSQSGTHNEQFF
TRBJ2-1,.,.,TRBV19,TGTGCCAGTAGCCGGGACTACAATGAGCAGTTCTTC,CASSRDYNEQFF
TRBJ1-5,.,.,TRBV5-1,TGCGCCAGCAGCTTGGGTACGGGGCAGCCCCAGCATTTT,CASSLGTGQPQHF
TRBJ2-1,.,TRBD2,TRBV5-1,TGCGCCAGCGGGGGCAGTAGCGGGAGAATGACCTACAATGAGCAGTTCTTC,CASGGSSGRMTYNEQFF
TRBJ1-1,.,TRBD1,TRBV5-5,TGTGCCAGCAGTCGAGGACAGGGAACCCCTGAAGCTTTCTTT,CASSRGQGTPEAFF
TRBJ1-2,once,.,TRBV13,TGTGCCAGCAGCTTAGAGGCGGGGACCGGCTACACCTTC,CASSLEAGTGYTF
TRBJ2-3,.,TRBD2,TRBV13,TGTGCCAGCAGCGGAACCTACGGGGGGGCCTCTTCGGCTGGCACAGATACGCAGTATTTT,CASSGTYGGASSAGTDTQYF
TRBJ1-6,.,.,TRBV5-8,TGTGCCAGCAATTCCGGGTCTAGCTCCTATAATTCACCCCTCCACTTT,CASNSGSSSYNSPLHF
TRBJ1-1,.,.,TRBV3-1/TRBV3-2,TGTGCCAGCAGCCAAGCACAGGGAACCACTGAAGCTTTCTTT,CASSQAQGTTEAFF
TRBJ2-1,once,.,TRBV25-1,TGTGCCAGCAGTGATCGAAACTCCAATGAGCAGTTCTTC,CASSDRNSNEQFF
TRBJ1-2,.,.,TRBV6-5,TGTGCCAGCAGTTACTCGTATACAGGGTCTGACTATGGCTACACCTTC,CASSYSYTGSDYGYTF
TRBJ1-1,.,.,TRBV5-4,TGTGCCAGCCGGGGGGTCGGGGCGCGTGGAAACACTGAAGCTTTCTTT,CASRGVGARGNTEAFF
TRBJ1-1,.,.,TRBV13,TGTGCCAGCAGCACAGGTTTGAACACTGAAGCTTTCTTT,CASSTGLNTEAFF
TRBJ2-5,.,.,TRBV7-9,TGTGCCAGCATCTCATCCACCAGGGACTTCCAAGAGACCCAGTACTTC,CASISSTRDFQETQYF
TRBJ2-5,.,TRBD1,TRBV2,TGTGCCAGCGCGGGACAGGGAGTCAAGGAGACCCAGTACTTC,CASAGQGVKETQYF
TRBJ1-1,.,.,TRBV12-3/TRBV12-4,TGTGCCAGCAGTTTAGACAGGTACACTGAAGCTTTCTTT,CASSLDRYTEAFF